This T cell receptor beta chain is drawn from a study of identical twins. Broader study findings: Beta out-of-frame sequences showed weaker excess sharing between twins. Out-of-frame alpha sequences common to twins were enriched for low generation probability.

Germline V gives CDR1 SGHDT, CDR2 YYEEEE. Losses at the gene ends were 5 bases for V and 4 bases for J; bases not matched to a gene: 9. CDR3 length: 14 residues. This clonotype was seen ten or more times. The antigen remains undetermined. TCRdb re-called the 5' RACE reads through MiXCR, storing one row per CDR3 protein. The data contain about 790,000 distinct CDR3 sequences, 15% to 20% of them singletons. These same records also appear under a second study, on T cells expressing NK-cell markers.

Sequenced: PBMCs. The sequence came from a woman under 30 in good health. V usage is TRBV5-6 and J usage is TRBJ2-7; 7 nucleotides agree with TRBD1. The CDR3 region has the DNA TGTGCCAGCAGTTCCGGGACAGCCACTTACGAGCAGTACTTC. It codes for CASSSGTATYEQYF.